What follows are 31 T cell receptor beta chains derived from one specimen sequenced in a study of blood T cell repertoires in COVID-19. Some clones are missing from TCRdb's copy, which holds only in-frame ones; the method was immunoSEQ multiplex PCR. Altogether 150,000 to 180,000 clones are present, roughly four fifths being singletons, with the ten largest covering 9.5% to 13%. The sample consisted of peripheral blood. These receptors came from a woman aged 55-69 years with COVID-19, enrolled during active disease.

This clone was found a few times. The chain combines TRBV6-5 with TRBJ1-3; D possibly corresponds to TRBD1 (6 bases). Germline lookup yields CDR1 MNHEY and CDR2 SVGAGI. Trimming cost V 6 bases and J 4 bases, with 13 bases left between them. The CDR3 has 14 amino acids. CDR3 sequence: CASSKGGSGNTIYF. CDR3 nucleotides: TGTGCCAGCAGCAAGGGGGGGTCCGGAAACACCATATATTTT.

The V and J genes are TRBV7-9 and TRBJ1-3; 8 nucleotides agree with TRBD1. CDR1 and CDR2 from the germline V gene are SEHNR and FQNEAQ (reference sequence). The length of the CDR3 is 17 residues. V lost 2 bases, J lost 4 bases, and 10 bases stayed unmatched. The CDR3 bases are TGTGCCAGCAGCTTACCCACCGGGACAGGTTGGGGAAACACCATATATTTT. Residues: CASSLPTGTGWGNTIYF.

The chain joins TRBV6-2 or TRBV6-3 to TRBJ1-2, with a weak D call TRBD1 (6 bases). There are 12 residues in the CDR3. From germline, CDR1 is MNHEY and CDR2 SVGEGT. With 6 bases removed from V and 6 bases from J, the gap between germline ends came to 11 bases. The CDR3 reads CASSTGTHGYTF. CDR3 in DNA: TGTGCCAGCAGCACCGGGACACATGGCTACACCTTC.

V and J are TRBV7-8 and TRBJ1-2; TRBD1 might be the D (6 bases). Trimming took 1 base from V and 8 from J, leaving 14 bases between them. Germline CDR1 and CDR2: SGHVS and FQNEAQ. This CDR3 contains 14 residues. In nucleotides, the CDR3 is TGTGCCAGCAGCTTAGATCTGGGGGCGGTGGGCTACACCTTC. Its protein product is CASSLDLGAVGYTF.

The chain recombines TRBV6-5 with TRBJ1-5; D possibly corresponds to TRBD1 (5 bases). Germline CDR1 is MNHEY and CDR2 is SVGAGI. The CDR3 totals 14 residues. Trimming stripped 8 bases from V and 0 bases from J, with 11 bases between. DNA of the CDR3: TGTGCCAGCGGAGGGGATTATAGCAATCAGCCCCAGCATTTT. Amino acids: CASGGDYSNQPQHF.

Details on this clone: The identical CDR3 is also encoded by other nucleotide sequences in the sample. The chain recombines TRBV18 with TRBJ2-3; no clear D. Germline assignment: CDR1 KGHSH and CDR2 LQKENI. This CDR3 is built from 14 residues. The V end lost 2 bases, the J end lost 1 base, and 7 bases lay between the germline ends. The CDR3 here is CASSPGTGTDTQYF. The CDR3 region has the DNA TGTGCCAGCTCACCAGGCACAGGCACAGATACGCAGTATTTT.

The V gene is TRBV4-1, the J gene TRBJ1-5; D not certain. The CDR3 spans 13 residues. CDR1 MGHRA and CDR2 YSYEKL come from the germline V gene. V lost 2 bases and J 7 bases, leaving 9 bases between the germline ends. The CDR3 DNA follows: TGCGCCAGCAGCCAACTAGGGAGCCAGCCCCAGCATTTT. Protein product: CASSQLGSQPQHF.

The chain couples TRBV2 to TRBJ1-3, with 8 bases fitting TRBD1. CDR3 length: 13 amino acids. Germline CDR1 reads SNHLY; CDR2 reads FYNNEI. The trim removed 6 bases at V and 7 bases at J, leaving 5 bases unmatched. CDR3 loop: CASSGGQANTIYF. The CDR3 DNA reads TGTGCCAGCAGCGGGGGACAGGCTAACACCATATATTTT.

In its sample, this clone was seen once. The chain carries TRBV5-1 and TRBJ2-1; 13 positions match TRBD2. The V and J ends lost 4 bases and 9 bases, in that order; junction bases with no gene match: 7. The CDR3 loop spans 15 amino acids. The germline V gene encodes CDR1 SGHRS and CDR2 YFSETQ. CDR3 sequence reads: CASSHGLAGESEQFF. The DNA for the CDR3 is TGCGCCAGCAGCCACGGACTAGCGGGAGAGAGTGAGCAGTTCTTC.

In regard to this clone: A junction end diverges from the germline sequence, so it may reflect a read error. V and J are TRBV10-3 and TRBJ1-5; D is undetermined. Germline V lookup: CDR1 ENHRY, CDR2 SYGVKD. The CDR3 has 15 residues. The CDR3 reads CAIRVWRHRKQPQHF. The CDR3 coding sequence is TGTGCCATCAGGGTGTGGCGACATCGCAAGCAGCCCCAGCATTTT.

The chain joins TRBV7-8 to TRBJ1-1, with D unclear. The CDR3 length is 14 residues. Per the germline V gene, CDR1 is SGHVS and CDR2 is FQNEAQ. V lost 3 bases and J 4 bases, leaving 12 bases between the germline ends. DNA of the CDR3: TGTGCCAGCAGCTTGGGGAGGGAAGTCACTGAAGCTTTCTTT. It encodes CASSLGREVTEAFF.

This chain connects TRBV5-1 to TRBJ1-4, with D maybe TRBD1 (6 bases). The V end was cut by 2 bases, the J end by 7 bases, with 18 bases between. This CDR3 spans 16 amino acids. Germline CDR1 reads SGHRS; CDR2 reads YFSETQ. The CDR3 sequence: CASSFYRDRAPEKLFF. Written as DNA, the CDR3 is TGCGCCAGCAGCTTCTACAGGGACCGGGCACCTGAAAAACTGTTTTTT.

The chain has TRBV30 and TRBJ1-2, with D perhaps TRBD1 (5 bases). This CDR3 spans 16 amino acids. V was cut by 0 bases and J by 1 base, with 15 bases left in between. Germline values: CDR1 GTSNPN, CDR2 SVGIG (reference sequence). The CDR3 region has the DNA TGTGCCTGGAGTGTACTTGGCAGGGTCGATAACTATGGCTACACCTTC. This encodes CAWSVLGRVDNYGYTF. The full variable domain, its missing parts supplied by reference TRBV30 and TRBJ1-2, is SQTIHQWPATLVQPVGSPLSLECTVEGTSNPNLYWYRQAAGRGLQLLFYSVGIGQISSEVPQNLSASRPQDRQFILSSKKLLLSDSGFYLCAWSVLGRVDNYGYTFGSGTRLTVV.

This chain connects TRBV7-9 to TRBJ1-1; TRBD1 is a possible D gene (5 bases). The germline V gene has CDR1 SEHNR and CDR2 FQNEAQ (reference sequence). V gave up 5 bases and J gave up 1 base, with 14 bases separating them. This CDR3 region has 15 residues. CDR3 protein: CASSPQTAPNTEAFF. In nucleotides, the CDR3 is TGTGCCAGCAGCCCCCAGACAGCTCCGAACACTGAAGCTTTCTTT.

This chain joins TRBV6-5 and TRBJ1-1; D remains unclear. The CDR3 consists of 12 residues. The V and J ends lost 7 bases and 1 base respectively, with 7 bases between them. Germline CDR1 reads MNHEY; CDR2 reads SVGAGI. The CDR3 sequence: CASKNRNTEAFF. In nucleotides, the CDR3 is TGTGCCAGCAAAAATCGGAACACTGAAGCTTTCTTT.

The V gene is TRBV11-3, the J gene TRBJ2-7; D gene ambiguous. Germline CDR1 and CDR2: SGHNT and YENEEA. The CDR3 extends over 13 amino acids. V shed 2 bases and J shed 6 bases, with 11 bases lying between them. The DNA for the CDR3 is TGTGCCAGCAGCTTATCGTTTTCCGGCGAGCAGTACTTC. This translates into CASSLSFSGEQYF.

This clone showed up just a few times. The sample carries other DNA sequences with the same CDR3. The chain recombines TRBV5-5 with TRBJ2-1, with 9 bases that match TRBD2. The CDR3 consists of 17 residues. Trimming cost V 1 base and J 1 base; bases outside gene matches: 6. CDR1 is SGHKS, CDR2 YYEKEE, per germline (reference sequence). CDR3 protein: CASSLRLAGVSYNEQFF. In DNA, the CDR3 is TGTGCCAGCAGCTTGAGGTTAGCGGGAGTTTCCTACAATGAGCAGTTCTTC.

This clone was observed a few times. The CDR3, as DNA: TGTGCCAGCAGCGCCCGGGACAGCGTAGTTGCAACTAATGAAAAACTGTTTTTT. Translating it yields CASSARDSVVATNEKLFF. The V gene is TRBV5-5, the J gene TRBJ1-4; 7 nucleotides match TRBD1. The V gene's germline CDR1 is SGHKS and CDR2 YYEKEE (reference sequence). The CDR3 runs 18 residues. V trimming: 4 bases; J trimming: 0 bases; junction bases outside the gene matches: 12.

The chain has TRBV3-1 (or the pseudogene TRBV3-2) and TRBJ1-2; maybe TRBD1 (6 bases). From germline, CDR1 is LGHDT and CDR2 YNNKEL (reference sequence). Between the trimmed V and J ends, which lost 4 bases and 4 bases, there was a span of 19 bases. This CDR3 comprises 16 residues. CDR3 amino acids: CASSLLRGGRSYGYTF. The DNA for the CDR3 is TGTGCCAGCAGCCTCCTTAGGGGGGGGCGATCCTATGGCTACACCTTC.

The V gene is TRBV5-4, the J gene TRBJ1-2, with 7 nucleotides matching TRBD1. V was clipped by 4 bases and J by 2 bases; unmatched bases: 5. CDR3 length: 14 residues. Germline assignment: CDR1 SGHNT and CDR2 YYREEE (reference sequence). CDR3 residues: CASSNRGPNYGYTF. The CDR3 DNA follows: TGTGCCAGCAGCAACAGGGGACCGAACTATGGCTACACCTTC.

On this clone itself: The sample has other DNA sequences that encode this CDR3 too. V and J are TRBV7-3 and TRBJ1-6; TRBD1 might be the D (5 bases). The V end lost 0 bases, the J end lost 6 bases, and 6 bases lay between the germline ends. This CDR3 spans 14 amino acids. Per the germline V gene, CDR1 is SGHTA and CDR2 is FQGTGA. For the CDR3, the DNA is TGTGCCAGCAGCTTAACAGGGGTTAATTCACCCCTCCACTTT. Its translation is CASSLTGVNSPLHF.

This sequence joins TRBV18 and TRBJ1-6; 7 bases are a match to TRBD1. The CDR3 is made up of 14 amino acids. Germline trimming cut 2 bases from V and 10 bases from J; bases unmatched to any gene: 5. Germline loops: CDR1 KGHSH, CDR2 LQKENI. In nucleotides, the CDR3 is TGTGCCAGCTCACCAGGACAGGCGTTGTCACCCCTCCACTTT. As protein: CASSPGQALSPLHF.

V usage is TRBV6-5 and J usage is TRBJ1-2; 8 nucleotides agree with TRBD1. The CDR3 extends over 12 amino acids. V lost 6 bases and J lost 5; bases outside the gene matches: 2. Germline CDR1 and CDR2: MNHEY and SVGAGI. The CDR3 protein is CASRQGGYGYTF. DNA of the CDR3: TGTGCCAGCAGACAGGGGGGGTATGGCTACACCTTC.

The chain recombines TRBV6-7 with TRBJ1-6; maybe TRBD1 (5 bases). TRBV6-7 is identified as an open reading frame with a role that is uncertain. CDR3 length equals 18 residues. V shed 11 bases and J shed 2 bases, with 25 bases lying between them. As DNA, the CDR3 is TGTGCCCTCACTATTGGAACCAGGGAGGGACCCTATAATTCACCCCTCCACTTT. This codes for CALTIGTREGPYNSPLHF.

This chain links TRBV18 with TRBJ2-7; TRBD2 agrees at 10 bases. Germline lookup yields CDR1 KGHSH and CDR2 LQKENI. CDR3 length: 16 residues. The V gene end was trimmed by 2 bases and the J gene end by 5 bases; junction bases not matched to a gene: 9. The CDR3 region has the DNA TGTGCCAGCTCACCAAAACTAGCGGGGAGGTCGGACGAGCAGTACTTC. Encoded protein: CASSPKLAGRSDEQYF.

CDR3 protein: CASSLGGLGGELFF. As DNA, the CDR3 is TGTGCCAGCAGCTTAGGAGGGCTGGGCGGGGAGCTGTTTTTT. V gene TRBV7-6 combines with J gene TRBJ2-2; perhaps TRBD2 as D (5 bases). The CDR3 runs to 14 residues. With 1 base removed from V and 7 bases from J, the gap between germline ends came to 10 bases. Per germline, CDR1 SGHVS and CDR2 FNYEAQ.

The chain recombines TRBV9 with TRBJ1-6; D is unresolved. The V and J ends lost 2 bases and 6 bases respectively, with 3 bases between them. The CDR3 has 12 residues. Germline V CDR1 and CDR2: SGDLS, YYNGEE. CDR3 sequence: CASSVLNSPLHF. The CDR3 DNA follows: TGTGCCAGCAGCGTTCTTAATTCACCCCTCCACTTT.

The CDR3, as DNA: TGTGCCAGCAGTTACTCAGGGGCTTCCCAAGGAAACACCATATATTTT. Translated, it gives CASSYSGASQGNTIYF. The gene calls are TRBV6-6 and TRBJ1-3; the D gene is possibly TRBD1 (5 bases). Trimming removed 0 bases from V and 4 bases from J, with 13 bases in between. Germline CDR1 reads MNHNY; CDR2 reads SVGAGI (reference sequence). The CDR3 length is 16 residues.

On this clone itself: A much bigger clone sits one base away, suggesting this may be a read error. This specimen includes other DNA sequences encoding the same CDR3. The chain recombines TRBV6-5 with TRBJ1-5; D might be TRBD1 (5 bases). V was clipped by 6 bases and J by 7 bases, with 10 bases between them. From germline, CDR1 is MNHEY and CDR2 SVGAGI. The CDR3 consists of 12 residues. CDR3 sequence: CASRAGGQPQHF. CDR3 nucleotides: TGTGCCAGCAGGGCCGGGGGGCAGCCCCAGCATTTT.

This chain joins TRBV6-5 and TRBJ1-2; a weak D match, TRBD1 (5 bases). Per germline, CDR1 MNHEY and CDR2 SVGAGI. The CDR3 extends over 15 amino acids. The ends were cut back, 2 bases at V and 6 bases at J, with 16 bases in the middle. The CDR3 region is CASSYAVGAGNGYTF. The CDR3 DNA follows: TGTGCCAGCAGTTACGCCGTAGGAGCAGGGAATGGCTACACCTTC.

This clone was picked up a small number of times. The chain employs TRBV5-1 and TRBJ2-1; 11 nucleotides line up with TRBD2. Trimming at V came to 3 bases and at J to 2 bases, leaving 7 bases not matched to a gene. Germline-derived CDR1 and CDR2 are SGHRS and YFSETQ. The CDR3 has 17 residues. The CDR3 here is CASSSPTGLAAYNEQFF. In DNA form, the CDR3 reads TGCGCCAGCAGCTCCCCCACGGGACTAGCGGCCTACAATGAGCAGTTCTTC.